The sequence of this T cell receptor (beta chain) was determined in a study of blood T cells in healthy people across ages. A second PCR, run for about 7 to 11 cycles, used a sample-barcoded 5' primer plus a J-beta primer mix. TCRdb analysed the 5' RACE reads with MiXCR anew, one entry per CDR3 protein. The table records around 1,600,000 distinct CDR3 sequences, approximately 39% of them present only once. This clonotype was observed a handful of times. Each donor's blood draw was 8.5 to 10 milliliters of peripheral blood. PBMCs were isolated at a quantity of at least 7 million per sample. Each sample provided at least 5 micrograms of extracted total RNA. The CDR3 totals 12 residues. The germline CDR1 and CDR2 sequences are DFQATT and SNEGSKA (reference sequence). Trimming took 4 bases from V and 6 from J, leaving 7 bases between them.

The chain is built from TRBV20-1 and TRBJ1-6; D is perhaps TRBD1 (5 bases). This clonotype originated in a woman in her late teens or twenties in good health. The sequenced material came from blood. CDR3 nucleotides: TGCAGTGCTAATCAGGGTAATTCACCCCTCCACTTT. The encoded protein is CSANQGNSPLHF.